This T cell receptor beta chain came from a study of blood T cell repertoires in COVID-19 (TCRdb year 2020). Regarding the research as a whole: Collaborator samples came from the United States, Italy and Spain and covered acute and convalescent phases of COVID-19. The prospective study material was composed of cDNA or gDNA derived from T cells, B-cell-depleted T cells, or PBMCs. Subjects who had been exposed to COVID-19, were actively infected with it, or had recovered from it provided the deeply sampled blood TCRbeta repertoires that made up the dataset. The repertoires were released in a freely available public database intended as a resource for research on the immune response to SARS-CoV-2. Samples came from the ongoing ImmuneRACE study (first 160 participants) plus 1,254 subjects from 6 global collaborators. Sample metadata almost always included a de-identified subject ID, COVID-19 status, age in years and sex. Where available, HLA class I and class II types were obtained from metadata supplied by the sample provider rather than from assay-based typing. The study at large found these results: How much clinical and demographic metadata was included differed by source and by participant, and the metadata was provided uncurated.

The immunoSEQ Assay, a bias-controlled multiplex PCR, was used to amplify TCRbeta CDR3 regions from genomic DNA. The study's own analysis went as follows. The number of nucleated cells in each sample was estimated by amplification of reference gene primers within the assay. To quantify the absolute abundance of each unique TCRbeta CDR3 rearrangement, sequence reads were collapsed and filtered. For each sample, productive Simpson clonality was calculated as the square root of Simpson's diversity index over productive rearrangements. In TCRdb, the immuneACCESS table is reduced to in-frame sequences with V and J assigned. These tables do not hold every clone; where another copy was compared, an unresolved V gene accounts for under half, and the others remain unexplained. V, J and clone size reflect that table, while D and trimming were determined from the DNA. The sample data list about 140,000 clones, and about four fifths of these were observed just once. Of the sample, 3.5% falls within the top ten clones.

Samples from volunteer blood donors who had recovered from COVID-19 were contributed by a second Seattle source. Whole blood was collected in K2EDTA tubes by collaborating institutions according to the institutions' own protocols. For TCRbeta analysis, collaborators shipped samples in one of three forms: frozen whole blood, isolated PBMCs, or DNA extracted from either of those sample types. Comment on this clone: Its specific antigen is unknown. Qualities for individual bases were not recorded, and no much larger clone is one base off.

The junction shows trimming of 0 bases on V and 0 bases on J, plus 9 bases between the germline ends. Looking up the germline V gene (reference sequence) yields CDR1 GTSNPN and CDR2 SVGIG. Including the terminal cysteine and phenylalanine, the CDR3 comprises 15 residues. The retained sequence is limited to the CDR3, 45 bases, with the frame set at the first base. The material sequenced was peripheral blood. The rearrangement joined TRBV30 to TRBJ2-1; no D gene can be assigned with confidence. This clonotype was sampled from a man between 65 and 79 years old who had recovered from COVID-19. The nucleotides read TGTGCCTGGAGTGTTGCCCTGAGCTCCTACAATGAGCAGTTCTTC. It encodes CAWSVALSSYNEQFF.